A single sample is the source of the 5 T cell receptor beta chains below, sequenced in a study of low-dose radiotherapy and immunotherapy resistance in tumors. Time point reported: after trial treatment. Specified treatment: LDRT plus nivolumab, ipilimumab, low-dose cyclophosphamide and aspirin (RACIN trial). Alpha and beta chains were covered, as first-strand cDNA relied on TRAV- and TRBV-specific primers. A constant-region primer paired with the V-primer adapter amplified TCRs over about 19 PCR cycles. From the reads, TCRdb called clonotypes with MiXCR, one entry per CDR3 protein. This sample yields approximately 91,000 distinct CDR3 sequences, of which 20% to 25% are seen a single time; 9.5% to 15% belongs to the top ten. The sample in question was PBMCs, obtained after low-dose radiotherapy plus immunotherapy. These receptors all stem from a female donor with ovarian cancer.

This clonotype was detected many times. This chain uses TRBV7-2 with TRBJ1-1; 8 bases are shared with TRBD1. The V and J ends lost 2 bases and 0 bases, in that order; junction bases with no gene match: 8. Germline V gene data show CDR1 as SGHTA and CDR2 as FQGNSA. The length of the CDR3 is 17 residues. DNA of the CDR3: TGTGCCAGCAGCTTAAACCCAGGGGGCCTATTGAACACTGAAGCTTTCTTT. It yields the protein CASSLNPGGLLNTEAFF.

This clonotype showed up many times. V is TRBV12-3 or TRBV12-4 and J is TRBJ2-7; 10 bases map to TRBD2. V lost 3 bases and J lost 2; bases outside the gene matches: 7. The CDR3 has 16 residues. This chain's CDR3 is CASSFRWTSGTYEQYF. The CDR3 nucleotides are TGTGCCAGCAGTTTCCGATGGACTAGCGGAACCTACGAGCAGTACTTC.

To note about this clonotype: The likely explanation is a read error, given a far larger clone one base away. This rearrangement joins TRBV11-2 to TRBJ2-6; the D gene is possibly TRBD1 (5 bases). Between the trimmed V and J ends, which lost 5 bases and 2 bases, there was a span of 10 bases. The CDR3 contains 15 residues. Germline values: CDR1 SGHAT, CDR2 FQNNGV. Here the CDR3 DNA reads TGTGCCAGCAGCCTGGGCAGGGCTGGGGCCAACGTCCTGACTTTC. This encodes CASSLGRAGANVLTF.

This clonotype was counted at least ten times. The V gene is TRBV29-1, the J gene TRBJ2-5; 7 bases map to TRBD1. The CDR3 is 15 residues long. CDR1 is SQVTM and CDR2 is ANQGSEA in the germline V gene. V was clipped by 6 bases and J by 5 bases; unmatched bases: 15. The CDR3 protein is CSVVQGLTAGETQYF. The CDR3 DNA reads as TGCAGCGTCGTACAGGGGTTAACGGCCGGGGAGACCCAGTACTTC.

This clonotype appeared a few times. The chain carries TRBV21-1 and TRBJ2-4. TRBV21-1 corresponds to a pseudogene. CDR3 length equals 14 residues. Here the CDR3 reads CASSPREAKNIQYF. The CDR3 coding sequence is TGTGCCAGCAGCCCCCGAGAGGCCAAAAACATTCAGTACTTC.